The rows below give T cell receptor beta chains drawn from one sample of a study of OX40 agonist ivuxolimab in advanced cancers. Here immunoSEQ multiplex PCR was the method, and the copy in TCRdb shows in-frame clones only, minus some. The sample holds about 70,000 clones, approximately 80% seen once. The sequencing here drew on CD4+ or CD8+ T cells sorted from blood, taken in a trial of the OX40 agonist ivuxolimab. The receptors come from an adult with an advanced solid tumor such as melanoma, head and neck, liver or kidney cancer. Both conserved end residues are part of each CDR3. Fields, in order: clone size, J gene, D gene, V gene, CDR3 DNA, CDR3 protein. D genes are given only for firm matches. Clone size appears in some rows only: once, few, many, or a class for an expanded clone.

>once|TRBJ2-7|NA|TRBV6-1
TGTGCCAGCAGTGATTGGGGACGCGAGCAGTACTTC
CASSDWGREQYF
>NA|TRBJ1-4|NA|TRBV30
TGTGCCTGGAGCAAACAGGCAACTAATGAAAAACTGTTTTTT
CAWSKQATNEKLFF
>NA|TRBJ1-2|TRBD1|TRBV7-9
TGTGCCAGCAGCTTAGGTGACAGGGGATATGGCTACACCTTC
CASSLGDRGYGYTF
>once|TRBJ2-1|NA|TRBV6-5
TGTGCCAGCAGGACGGCAGGGCGAGGCAATGAGCAGTTCTTC
CASRTAGRGNEQFF
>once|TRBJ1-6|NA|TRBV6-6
TGTGCCACCTCAAGGAAGGTTGTAGGTTTCATCCACTTT
CATSRKVVGFIHF
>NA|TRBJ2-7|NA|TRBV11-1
TGTGCCAGCAGCAAGGGGAGATCCTACGAGCAGTACTTC
CASSKGRSYEQYF
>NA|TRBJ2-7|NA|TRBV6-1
TGTGCCAGCAGTGTGGTCGGCTCGAACGAGCAGTACTTC
CASSVVGSNEQYF
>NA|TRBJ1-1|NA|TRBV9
TGTGCCAGCAGCGTAGCAGGAAGGGGGGTCACTGAAGCTTTCTTT
CASSVAGRGVTEAFF
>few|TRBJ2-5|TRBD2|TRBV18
TGTGCCAGCTCAGCTAGCGGGGGGACCAAAGAGACCCAGTACTTC
CASSASGGTKETQYF
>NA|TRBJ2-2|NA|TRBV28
TGTGCCAGCAGACAGCAGGCGAACACCGGGGAGCTGTTTTTT
CASRQQANTGELFF
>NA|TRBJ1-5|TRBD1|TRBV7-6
TGTGCCAGCAGCCCCAGGGGGTTGGACAATCAGCCCCAGCATTTT
CASSPRGLDNQPQHF
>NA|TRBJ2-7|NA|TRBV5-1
TGCGCCAGCAGCTTGGGAGGAGGGGGCCCCTTCTACGAGCAGTACTTC
CASSLGGGGPFYEQYF
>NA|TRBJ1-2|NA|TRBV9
TGTGCCAGCAGCGTAGCGAGGGGAGGAGGCTATGGCTACACCTTC
CASSVARGGGYGYTF
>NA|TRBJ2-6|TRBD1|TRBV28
TGTGCCACTTCTCCGCGAAACGGGGACAGCTTGCCCGCCACTGGGGCCAACGTCCTGACTTTC
CATSPRNGDSLPATGANVLTF
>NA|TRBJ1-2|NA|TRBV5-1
TGCGCCAGCAGCTTGCGGGCAGGGCCCTCTAACTATGGCTACACCTTC
CASSLRAGPSNYGYTF
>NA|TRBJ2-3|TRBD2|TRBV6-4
TGTGCCAGCAGTGACGCTAGCGGGGGATCAGATACGCAGTATTTT
CASSDASGGSDTQYF